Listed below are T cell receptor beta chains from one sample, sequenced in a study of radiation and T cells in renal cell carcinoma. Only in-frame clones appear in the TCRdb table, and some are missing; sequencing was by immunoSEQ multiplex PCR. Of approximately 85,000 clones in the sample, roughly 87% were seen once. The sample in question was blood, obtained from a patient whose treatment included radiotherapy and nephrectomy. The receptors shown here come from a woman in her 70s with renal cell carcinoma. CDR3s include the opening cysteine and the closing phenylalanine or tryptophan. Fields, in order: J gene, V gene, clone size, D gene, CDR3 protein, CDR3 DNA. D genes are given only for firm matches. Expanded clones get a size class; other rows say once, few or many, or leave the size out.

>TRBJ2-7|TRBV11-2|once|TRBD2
CASSLAPMGTSGSYEQYF
TGTGCCAGCAGCTTAGCCCCTATGGGGACTAGCGGGTCCTACGAGCAGTACTTC
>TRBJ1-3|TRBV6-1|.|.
CASSTGQGNTIYF
TGTGCCAGCAGTACGGGACAAGGAAACACCATATATTTT
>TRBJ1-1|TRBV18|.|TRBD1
CASLSGQVTEAFF
TGTGCCAGCTTATCCGGACAGGTCACTGAAGCTTTCTTT
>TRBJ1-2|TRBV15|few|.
CATSRETDLWGYTF
TGTGCCACCAGCAGAGAAACAGACTTGTGGGGCTACACCTTC
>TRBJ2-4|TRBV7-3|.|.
CASSLTPGKNIQYF
TGTGCCAGCAGTCTGACCCCGGGCAAAAACATTCAGTACTTC
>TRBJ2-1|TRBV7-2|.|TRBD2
CASSFRTGGAGEQFF
TGTGCCAGCAGCTTCCGGACCGGGGGGGCGGGTGAGCAGTTCTTC
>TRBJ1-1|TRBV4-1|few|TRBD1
CASSRLYTRGQGTEAFF
TGCGCCAGCAGCCGACTTTACACCAGGGGGCAAGGAACTGAAGCTTTCTTT
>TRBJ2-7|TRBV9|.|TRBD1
CASSPGQDLYEQYF
TGTGCCAGCAGCCCGGGACAGGACCTTTACGAGCAGTACTTC
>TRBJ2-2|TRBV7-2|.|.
CASSLDSGMNTGELFF
TGTGCCAGCAGCTTAGATTCCGGGATGAACACCGGGGAGCTGTTTTTT
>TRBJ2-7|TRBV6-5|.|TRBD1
CASRPPGQGSDEQYF
TGTGCCAGCAGACCCCCGGGACAGGGAAGCGACGAGCAGTACTTC
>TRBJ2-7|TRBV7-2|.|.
CASSPLVGGNEQYF
TGTGCCAGCAGCCCCCTAGTGGGGGGCAACGAGCAGTACTTC
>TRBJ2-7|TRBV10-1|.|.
CASNSGYFISYEQYF
TGCGCCAGCAACTCGGGGTACTTCATCTCCTACGAGCAGTACTTC
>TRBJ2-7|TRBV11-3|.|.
CASSLRLTEGDEQYF
TGTGCCAGCAGCTTACGCCTGACGGAAGGGGACGAGCAGTACTTC
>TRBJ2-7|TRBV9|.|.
CASSVGGGNYEQYF
TGTGCCAGCAGCGTAGGAGGGGGGAACTACGAGCAGTACTTC
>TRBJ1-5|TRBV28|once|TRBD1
CASSLPTGEGQPQHF
TGTGCCAGCAGTTTACCTACAGGGGAGGGCCAGCCCCAGCATTTT
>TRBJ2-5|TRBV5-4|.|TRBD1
CASSLRDRGFLETQYF
TGTGCCAGCAGCTTGAGGGACAGGGGTTTTTTAGAGACCCAGTACTTC
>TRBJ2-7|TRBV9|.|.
CASSPISTFSYEQYF
TGTGCCAGCAGCCCCATTTCTACCTTTTCCTACGAGCAGTACTTC
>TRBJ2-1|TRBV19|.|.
CASARRSDLEQFF
TGTGCCAGCGCGCGCCGGAGCGATCTTGAGCAGTTCTTC
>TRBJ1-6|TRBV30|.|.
CAWSVVANNSPLHF
TGTGCCTGGAGTGTCGTGGCCAATAATTCACCCCTCCACTTT
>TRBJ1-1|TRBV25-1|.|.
CASRSIAEAFF
TGTGCCAGCAGATCAATTGCTGAAGCTTTCTTT
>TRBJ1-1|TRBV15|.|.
CATSRDLQGGTEAFF
TGTGCCACCAGCAGAGATTTGCAGGGAGGGACTGAAGCTTTCTTT
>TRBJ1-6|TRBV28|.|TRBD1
CASGIPGTGTYNSPLHF
TGTGCCAGTGGAATCCCCGGGACAGGCACCTATAATTCACCCCTCCACTTT
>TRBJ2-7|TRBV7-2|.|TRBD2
CASSSGLAGGLQEQYF
TGTGCCAGCAGCTCTGGACTAGCGGGGGGGCTTCAGGAGCAGTACTTC
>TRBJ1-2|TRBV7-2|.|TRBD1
CASSDTQGDYGYTF
TGTGCCAGCAGCGACACCCAGGGGGACTATGGCTACACCTTC
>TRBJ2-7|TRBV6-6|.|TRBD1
CASSDRGVDEQYF
TGTGCCAGCAGCGACAGGGGTGTGGACGAGCAGTACTTC
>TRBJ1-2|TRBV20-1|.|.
CSARDTPGYTF
TGCAGTGCTAGGGACACACCCGGCTACACCTTC
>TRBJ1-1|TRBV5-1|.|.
CASSLNTEAFF
TGCGCCAGCAGCTTGAACACTGAAGCTTTCTTT
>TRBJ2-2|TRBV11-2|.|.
CASSLDANTGELFF
TGTGCCAGCAGCTTAGATGCGAACACCGGGGAGCTGTTTTTT
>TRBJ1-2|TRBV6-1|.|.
CASSEMGGYGYTF
TGTGCCAGCAGTGAGATGGGGGGCTATGGCTACACCTTC
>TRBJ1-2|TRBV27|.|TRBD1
CASSATGGEGYGYTF
TGTGCCAGCAGTGCAACAGGGGGCGAGGGCTATGGCTACACCTTC
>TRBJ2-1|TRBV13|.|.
CASSPRTTYNEQFF
TGTGCCAGCAGCCCCCGGACCACTTACAATGAGCAGTTCTTC
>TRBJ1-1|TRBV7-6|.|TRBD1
CASSQHTGGAFTEAFF
TGTGCCAGCAGCCAGCATACAGGGGGCGCGTTCACTGAAGCTTTCTTT
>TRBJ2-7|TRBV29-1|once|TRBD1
CSVIRDRGNEQYF
TGCAGCGTCATAAGGGACAGGGGCAACGAGCAGTACTTC
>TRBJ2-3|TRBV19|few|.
CASSIDGEGTQYF
TGTGCCAGTAGTATTGACGGAGAGGGTACGCAGTATTTT
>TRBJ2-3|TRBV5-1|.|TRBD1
CASKLDRGPDTQYF
TGCGCCAGCAAATTGGACAGGGGCCCAGATACGCAGTATTTT
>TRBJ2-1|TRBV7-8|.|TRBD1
CASSVRDRVDEQFF
TGTGCCAGCAGCGTCCGGGACAGGGTTGATGAGCAGTTCTTC
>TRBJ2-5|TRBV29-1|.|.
CSVENRLNQETQYF
TGCAGCGTTGAAAATCGGCTAAACCAAGAGACCCAGTACTTC
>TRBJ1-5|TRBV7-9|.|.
CASSPGGSNQPQHF
TGTGCCAGCAGCCCCGGGGGGAGCAATCAGCCCCAGCATTTT
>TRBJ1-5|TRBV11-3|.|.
CASSLDSLGGGEGNQPQHF
TGTGCCAGCAGCTTAGATTCTCTTGGGGGAGGGGAAGGCAATCAGCCCCAGCATTTT
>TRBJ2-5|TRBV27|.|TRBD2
CASSLLSGGTETQYF
TGTGCCAGCAGTTTACTGAGCGGGGGAACCGAGACCCAGTACTTC
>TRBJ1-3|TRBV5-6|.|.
CASSEVQGSGNTIYF
TGTGCCAGCAGCGAAGTACAGGGCTCTGGAAACACCATATATTTT
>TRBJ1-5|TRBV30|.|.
CAWSHSGSGNRPQHF
TGTGCCTGGAGCCACTCAGGGTCGGGAAATAGGCCCCAGCATTTT
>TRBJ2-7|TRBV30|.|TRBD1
CAWSVRTGVAHEQYF
TGTGCCTGGAGTGTACGGACAGGGGTGGCCCACGAGCAGTACTTC
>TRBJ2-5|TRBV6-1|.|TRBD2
CASSELSGGLDETQYF
TGTGCCAGCAGTGAATTGAGCGGGGGGCTGGATGAGACCCAGTACTTC